This paragraph reports one T cell receptor beta chain. What this receptor recognizes is not known. No per-base quality is available; no much larger clone lies one base away. Donors were healthy HIV-negative adults with no recently reported acute infections or vaccinations. All donors were Caucasian adults living in Nashville, Tennessee, USA. CD4+ T cells were enriched by magnetic negative selection; naive cells were then positively selected on CD45RA, and the negative fraction formed the memory subset. Blood was obtained by leukapheresis, after which PBMCs were separated by Ficoll-Histopaque density gradient centrifugation and cryopreserved in liquid nitrogen vapor phase. Analytical flow cytometry was used to check the purity and quantity of each magnetically sorted T cell population. Genomic DNA was isolated from every sorted fraction and measured by UV absorbance on a Nanodrop 2000c. CDR1 SGHTA and CDR2 FQGTGA are derived from the germline V gene. CDR3 length: 16 amino acids, cysteine to phenylalanine. Only the CDR3 part of the read is kept: 48 bases, read in frame from the first base. From V the trimming removes 0 bases and from J it removes 2 bases, while the gene matches leave 5 bases of the junction unaccounted for.

Using the deep immunoSEQ assay, multiplex PCR amplified TCR CDR3 regions from genomic DNA. Extracted genomic DNA from each cell subset was spread evenly across all wells of several immunoSEQ 96-well plates, with each plate serving as a replicate. For sorted subsets, each replicate PCR was loaded with 200 to 250 ng genomic DNA, equivalent to 30,000 or so T cell genomes. Purified libraries were quantified with a Qubit 3.0 fluorometer, sized on a Bioanalyzer 2100, and re-quantified with the KAPA Library Quantification kit. Every immunoSEQ 96-well plate was sequenced on a dedicated single-read 150-cycle Illumina NextSeq 550 flow cell. In the original analysis: Because only junctional sequences without quality scores were contained in the immunoSEQ output, filtering matching that applied to full-length reads could not be performed. To assign V/J genes and CDR3, sequences were annotated against IMGT germline references using PyIR, a Python wrapper for IgBLAST v1.9. Reads were removed for weak V/J assignments (E-value above 1e-6), missing CDR3, stop codons, out-of-frame junctions, or ambiguous translated residues. A V3J clonotype was defined by an identical inferred V gene, J gene, and CDR3 amino acid sequence. Percentage overlap between repertoires was calculated by dividing the number of shared unique clonotypes by the size of the smaller repertoire. RTK rarefaction, the Chao1 estimator, and Recon v2.1 estimates of unobserved clonotypes were used to assess repertoire richness. Generation probabilities for all TCRbeta clonotypes obtained by the gDNA method from a handful of donors were computed using OLGA. TCRdb provides this immuneACCESS table in a form limited to in-frame rearrangements. Some clones are lacking; in checked studies, under half of them reflect an unresolved V gene, and why the rest are absent is not known. Clonal size and the V and J genes are those of that table, whereas D and trimming came from the DNA. Recorded for this sample are 1,400,000 or so clones; 98% of them occurred a single time. The ten biggest clones cover roughly 0.36% of the sample.

This entry belongs to a study of shared clonotypes between healthy human individuals (dated by TCRdb to the early 2020s). In the study overall: The cohort included a few men and a couple of women between 18 and 49 years of age. Between about 0.85 and 9.5 billion PBMCs per donor were obtained by leukapheresis. Different laboratories and diverse techniques were used to prepare libraries and sequence TCR repertoires, to increase sequencing depth and limit assay-specific biases. For each donor, CD4 naive and CD4 memory were each run on three plates, CD8 naive on two plates, and CD8 memory on one plate. To estimate repertoire size and how much clonotype sharing occurs between individuals, the study deeply sequenced the blood TCR repertoires of five healthy adults.

The paper's findings and limits, for the study overall: Sharing across a few donors was observed for around 5% of naive CD4, 3.5% of naive CD8, about 2.5% of memory CD4, and 0.4% of memory CD8 clonotypes. Larger estimated clonotype richness was generally found for naive subsets than for memory subsets. Compared with non-shared clonotypes, the clonotypes found in all four sorted-subset donors had higher generation probabilities. The genetic and exposure-history diversity represented was limited by the small number of donors. Pairwise subsampling led to the expectation that sequencing depth would affect the degree of clonotype sharing among donors. Rarefaction of sorted-subset datasets indicated incomplete sequencing despite the large sequencing depth. Sampling was restricted to blood, and TCR repertoires in tissues likely differ from the TCR repertoires found in blood.

The chain joins TRBV7-3 to TRBJ1-1; 8 middle bases align to TRBD1. This receptor was taken from a man aged 30 to 45 in good health. Sequenced sample: naive CD4+ T cells sorted from blood. The cell subset or site label, read with the paper, signifies: CD45RA+ positively selected. The sequenced DNA: TGTGCCAGCAGCTTAACGGGACAGGTAGGAAACACTGAAGCTTTCTTT. It encodes CASSLTGQVGNTEAFF. Full variable domain (CDR3 extended with the reference TRBV7-3 and TRBJ1-1 proteins): GAGVSQTPSNKVTEKGKYVELRCDPISGHTALYWYRQSLGQGPEFLIYFQGTGAADDSGLPNDRFFAVRPEGSVSTLKIQRTERGDSAVYLCASSLTGQVGNTEAFFGQGTRLTVV.